The 29 T cell receptor beta chains given below trace back to one sample, sequenced in a study of shared clonotypes between healthy human individuals. Sequencing used immunoSEQ multiplex PCR; TCRdb keeps in-frame clones, though not all of them. The sample shows about half a million clones, 70% to 80% of them seen only once. Sequenced sample: PBMCs. Every receptor here comes from a woman in her thirties or forties in good health. Some clones in this sample may be carry-over from other donors' samples.

The chain carries TRBV5-4 and TRBJ2-1; D might be TRBD1 (6 bases). Between the trimmed V and J ends, which lost 4 bases and 5 bases, there was a span of 19 bases. Germline CDR1 and CDR2: SGHNT and YYREEE (reference sequence). The CDR3 extends over 16 amino acids. The CDR3 spells CASSPGPLTGNNEQFF. CDR3 nucleotides: TGTGCCAGCAGCCCTGGGCCCTTGACAGGAAACAATGAGCAGTTCTTC.

The J gene is TRBJ2-5, the V gene TRBV11-2; D possibly matches TRBD1 or TRBD2 (5 bases each). Per the germline V gene, CDR1 is SGHAT and CDR2 is FQNNGV. The CDR3 is 14 amino acids. The V end was cut by 0 bases, the J end by 4 bases, with 9 bases between. CDR3 in DNA: TGTGCCAGCAGCTTAGAAGGGACGGGAGAGACCCAGTACTTC. Translation: CASSLEGTGETQYF.

This clone was seen more than once but under ten times. This chain uses TRBV28 with TRBJ1-4, with 8 bases identical to TRBD1. The CDR3 runs 16 residues. Germline assignment: CDR1 MDHEN and CDR2 SYDVKM. The ends lost 10 bases at V and 4 bases at J; junction bases unmatched: 14. CDR3 nucleotide sequence: TGTGCCACGAACTTGGCCGGAGGACAGGGTAATGAAAAACTGTTTTTT. Translating gives CATNLAGGQGNEKLFF.

V and J are TRBV2 and TRBJ2-1; weak D call: TRBD2 (5 bases). Germline lookup yields CDR1 SNHLY and CDR2 FYNNEI. The CDR3 has 16 amino acids. V was clipped by 9 bases and J by 0 bases, with 18 bases between them. As DNA, the CDR3 is TGTGCCAGAGGCGGATCAGCGGTCAGCTCCTACAATGAGCAGTTCTTC. Its protein is CARGGSAVSSYNEQFF.

The chain uses TRBV11-2 and TRBJ1-2, with a possible D match to TRBD1 (6 bases). CDR3 length: 13 amino acids. The germline V gene has CDR1 SGHAT and CDR2 FQNNGV. Trimming removed 1 base at V and 4 bases at J, with 7 bases between. The CDR3 reads CASSLVGGYGYTF. The CDR3, as DNA: TGTGCCAGCAGCTTAGTAGGGGGCTATGGCTACACCTTC.

Regarding this clone: A read error may produce the germline difference seen at one junction end. This sequence joins TRBV5-1 and TRBJ2-5; TRBD1 aligns across 10 bases. The CDR3 consists of 14 residues. CDR1 is SGHRS and CDR2 is YFSETQ in the germline V gene. For the CDR3, the DNA is TGCGCCAGCAGCTCGACGACAGGGGGCGAGACTCAGTACTTC. Its protein product is CASSSTTGGETQYF.

This clone was seen a single time. This chain connects TRBV12-1 to TRBJ2-7; the DNA was not used to check the table's D call, TRBD2. TRBV12-1 is a listed pseudogene. This CDR3 has 15 amino acids. As DNA, the CDR3 is TGTGCCAGCAGCTACACTAGCGGGAGGTCGTACGAGCAGTACTTC. This sequence encodes CASSYTSGRSYEQYF.

The chain employs TRBV2 and TRBJ1-5; 8 positions match TRBD1. The CDR3 loop spans 16 amino acids. The J segment lost 6 bases and the V segment lost 6 bases, leaving 13 bases of the junction unmatched. Germline V gene lookup returns CDR1 SNHLY and CDR2 FYNNEI. The CDR3 loop is CASSSRDRSGGQPQHF. The CDR3 coding sequence is TGTGCCAGCAGCTCCCGGGACAGGTCCGGTGGTCAGCCCCAGCATTTT.

In DNA form, the CDR3 reads TGTGCCACCAGCCTGTCCTTCGCGCCGGAAATCTACAATGAGCAGTTCTTC. Its translation: CATSLSFAPEIYNEQFF. The J gene is TRBJ2-1, the V gene TRBV15; unclear D gene. The CDR3 is 17 amino acids. The germline CDR1 and CDR2 sequences are LNHNV and YYDKDF (reference sequence). V dropped 5 bases and J dropped 3 bases, with 20 bases sitting between them.

The chain couples TRBV6-4 to TRBJ1-1, with D perhaps matching TRBD1 (5 bases). From germline, CDR1 is MRHNA and CDR2 SNTAGT. CDR3 length: 13 amino acids. Trimming left V 5 bases short and J 1 base short, with 8 bases between. The CDR3 loop reads CASSYTGNTEAFF. CDR3 sequence (DNA): TGTGCCAGCAGTTATACAGGGAACACTGAAGCTTTCTTT.

The rearrangement links TRBV4-2 to TRBJ1-6; unclear D gene. The CDR3 covers 15 residues. Per germline, CDR1 LGHNA and CDR2 YNFKEQ. Trimming stripped 0 bases from V and 7 bases from J, with 10 bases between. CDR3 nucleotides: TGTGCCAGCAGCCAAGATCGGGGTGTGAATTCACCCCTCCACTTT. It specifies CASSQDRGVNSPLHF.

The genes are TRBV5-1 and TRBJ2-5, with D possibly TRBD1 on 6 matching bases. The CDR3 loop spans 14 amino acids. Germline values: CDR1 SGHRS, CDR2 YFSETQ. Between the trimmed V and J ends, which lost 1 base and 1 base, there was a span of 8 bases. The CDR3 DNA reads TGCGCCAGCAGCTTGATGACAGGCCAAGAGACCCAGTACTTC. Protein product: CASSLMTGQETQYF.

Notes on this clone: This specimen includes other DNA sequences encoding the same CDR3. V usage is TRBV7-9 and J usage is TRBJ1-2, with D uncertain. The V and J ends lost 1 base and 6 bases respectively, with 6 bases between them. The CDR3 is 12 amino acids. Per germline, CDR1 SEHNR and CDR2 FQNEAQ (reference sequence). CDR3 DNA sequence: TGTGCCAGCAGCTTAGGGTTGGATGGCTACACCTTC. Translation gives CASSLGLDGYTF.

Concerning this clone: A much larger clone differs by one base, so this may be a read error. At the DNA level, this CDR3 is encoded by other sequences in the same sample as well. The chain couples TRBV7-6 to TRBJ1-2, with D uncertain. The CDR3 runs to 12 residues. Germline-derived CDR1 and CDR2 are SGHVS and FNYEAQ. The CDR3 protein is CASSSMGSGYTF. CDR3 nucleotide sequence: TGCGCCAGCAGCTCGATGGGGTCTGGCTACACCTTC.

The chain couples TRBV10-3 to TRBJ2-1; TRBD2 matches at 11 bases. The CDR3 contains 14 residues. The junction had 4 bases not matched to a gene; V was cut back by 7 bases and J by 5 bases. Germline V gives CDR1 ENHRY, CDR2 SYGVKD. The CDR3 bases are TGTGCCATCAATAGCGGGAGGGGAGACAATGAGCAGTTCTTC. The encoded protein is CAINSGRGDNEQFF.

V is TRBV7-2 and J is TRBJ2-1; D unclear. CDR1 is SGHTA and CDR2 is FQGNSA in the germline V gene. With 2 bases removed from V and 6 bases from J, the gap between germline ends came to 8 bases. The CDR3 length is 13 residues. The CDR3 region has the DNA TGTGCCAGCAGCTTACGGGTACTCAATGAGCAGTTCTTC. Protein sequence: CASSLRVLNEQFF.

In regard to this clone: This specimen includes other DNA sequences encoding the same CDR3. The rearrangement uses TRBV7-2 and TRBJ2-3; 8 positions match TRBD1. This CDR3 is 14 amino acids long. CDR1 and CDR2 from the germline V gene are SGHTA and FQGNSA. V was clipped by 6 bases and J by 5 bases; unmatched bases: 7. The CDR3 here is CASRSGQGEDTQYF. The CDR3 DNA sequence: TGTGCCAGCAGATCAGGACAGGGTGAAGATACGCAGTATTTT.

The chain uses TRBV11-2 and TRBJ2-1, with D possibly being TRBD1 (5 bases). Trimming removed 8 bases at V and 7 bases at J, with 18 bases between. The germline V gene encodes CDR1 SGHAT and CDR2 FQNNGV. The CDR3 runs to 14 residues. CDR3 sequence (DNA): TGTGCCAGCGGCCTAGGGGATGCAAGAAATGAGCAGTTCTTC. Translation gives CASGLGDARNEQFF.

The gene calls are TRBV27 and TRBJ2-3; 11 nucleotides match TRBD2. Per the germline V gene, CDR1 is MNHEY and CDR2 is SMNVEV (reference sequence). The CDR3 is 16 amino acids. The V segment lost 8 bases and the J segment 2 bases; nucleotides outside the gene matches: 9. CDR3 DNA sequence: TGTGCCAGCGCACTGGGACTAGCGGCCATCACAGATACGCAGTATTTT. This sequence encodes CASALGLAAITDTQYF.

J is TRBJ2-7 and V is TRBV30, with 8 bases matching TRBD2. CDR3 length: 14 amino acids. J lost 7 bases, V lost 4 bases, and 12 bases had no gene match. From germline, CDR1 is GTSNPN and CDR2 SVGIG (reference sequence). The CDR3 bases are TGTGCCTGGATCAGCGGGAGAGGCGCCGGGGAGCAGTACTTC. This sequence encodes CAWISGRGAGEQYF.

This clone was counted once. V usage is TRBV5-1 and J usage is TRBJ2-5; TRBD2 matches at 9 bases. CDR3 length: 15 amino acids. The V and J ends lost 4 bases and 5 bases, in that order; junction bases with no gene match: 9. Germline lookup yields CDR1 SGHRS and CDR2 YFSETQ. The CDR3 DNA sequence: TGCGCCAGCAGCCCTAGCGGGACCGGTGGGGAGACCCAGTACTTC. It translates to CASSPSGTGGETQYF.

The chain combines TRBV7-6 with TRBJ2-5; D might be TRBD1 (5 bases). This CDR3 contains 12 residues. The germline V and J ends were trimmed by 5 bases and 5 bases, with 9 bases remaining between them. Germline values: CDR1 SGHVS, CDR2 FNYEAQ. The CDR3: CASSHRQETQYF. For the CDR3, the DNA is TGTGCCAGCAGCCACCGACAGGAGACCCAGTACTTC. Full variable domain (missing parts from reference TRBV7-6 and TRBJ2-5): GAGVSQSPRYKVTKRGQDVALRCDPISGHVSLYWYRQALGQGPEFLTYFNYEAQQDKSGLPNDRFSAERPEGSISTLTIQRTEQRDSAMYRCASSHRQETQYFGPGTRLLVL.

This clone is a singleton in its sample. The chain has TRBV5-4 and TRBJ2-5; D may be TRBD2 (6 bases). The DNA end favors TRBJ2-7, so the J call may be wrong. The CDR3 spans 14 residues. The germline gives CDR1 SGHNT, CDR2 YYREEE (reference sequence). CDR3 protein: CASSLFGSSYEQYF. CDR3 DNA: TGTGCCAGCAGCTTGTTCGGGAGTTCCTACGAGCAGTACTTC.

This sequence joins TRBV11-2 and TRBJ2-7; 7 bases fit TRBD1. Germline loops: CDR1 SGHAT, CDR2 FQNNGV. This CDR3 contains 18 residues. J lost 2 bases, V lost 3 bases, and 16 bases had no gene match. The CDR3 DNA reads TGTGCCAGCAGCTTTTCCCTGGGATTGGGACAGAGAGCCTACGAGCAGTACTTC. Protein: CASSFSLGLGQRAYEQYF.

The chain carries TRBV28 and TRBJ2-3; TRBD1 or TRBD2 may be the D gene (6 bases each). Deletions cut 3 bases from V and 6 bases from J, with 13 bases between. Germline assignment: CDR1 MDHEN and CDR2 SYDVKM. The CDR3 totals 14 residues. CDR3 region: CASSFRRGGDTQYF. The CDR3 DNA reads TGTGCCAGCAGTTTCCGCAGAGGGGGGGATACGCAGTATTTT.

The chain couples TRBV28 to TRBJ2-7, with TRBD1 identical over 10 bases. J was trimmed by 8 bases and V by 9 bases; bases with no gene match: 7. Germline CDR1 reads MDHEN; CDR2 reads SYDVKM. The CDR3 length is 12 residues. The CDR3 coding sequence is TGTGCCAGTCCGGGACAGGGGATTAAGCAGTACTTC. Residues: CASPGQGIKQYF.

The gene calls are TRBV7-2 and TRBJ2-3; D might be TRBD1 (5 bases). Germline CDR1 reads SGHTA; CDR2 reads FQGNSA. With 1 base removed from V and 4 bases from J, the gap between germline ends came to 9 bases. This CDR3 has 14 residues. The CDR3 spells CASSLVVGPDTQYF. The DNA for the CDR3 is TGTGCCAGCAGCTTAGTTGTGGGGCCAGATACGCAGTATTTT.

The chain recombines TRBV5-1 with TRBJ1-2; D uncertain. CDR3 length equals 16 residues. In germline, CDR1 is SGHRS, CDR2 YFSETQ. V was pared by 4 bases and J by 5 bases, with 21 bases between. The CDR3 nucleotides read TGCGCCAGCAGCCCCCCCGGCTCACCCCTTGGATATGGCTACACCTTC. Its translation: CASSPPGSPLGYGYTF.

The J gene is TRBJ1-1, the V gene TRBV6-5; TRBD1 agrees at 7 bases. V dropped 6 bases and J dropped 4; count of bases not matched to a gene: 5. This CDR3 contains 13 residues. CDR1 MNHEY and CDR2 SVGAGI come from the germline V gene. For the CDR3, the DNA is TGTGCCAGCAGCGAGGGGGCCGTCACTGAAGCTTTCTTT. Translated: CASSEGAVTEAFF.